A single sample gave rise to the 25 T cell receptor beta chains below, sequenced in a study of T cell repertoires in cytomegalovirus infection. Their cognate antigens are unknown. TCRdb independently ran MiXCR on the reads; one entry per CDR3 protein. The sample carries about 160,000 distinct CDR3 sequences, roughly 21% recorded once. The specimen was CD8+ T cells from cultured PBMCs, collected from culture after CMV antigen stimulation. These receptors originate from a human donor in good health (CMV status not recorded). Some clones in this sample may be carry-over from other donors' samples.

V gene TRBV7-9 combines with J gene TRBJ2-3; 10 positions match TRBD1. V lost 2 bases to trimming and J lost 4 bases; unmatched junction nucleotides: 6. This CDR3 has 16 amino acids. Looked up from germline, CDR1 is SEHNR and CDR2 is FQNEAQ (reference sequence). CDR3 DNA: TGTGCCAGCAGCTTAATCGGACAGGGGGAATCAGATACGCAGTATTTT. Its protein product is CASSLIGQGESDTQYF.

The chain couples TRBV28 to TRBJ2-7, with D perhaps assigned TRBD1 or TRBD2 (5 bases each). The V and J ends lost 5 bases and 4 bases respectively, with 18 bases between them. The germline V gene has CDR1 MDHEN and CDR2 SYDVKM. The CDR3 sequence is 15 residues long. CDR3 in amino acids: CASSPPGTGNYEQYF. In DNA form, the CDR3 reads TGTGCCAGCAGTCCACCCGGGACGGGGAATTACGAGCAGTACTTC.

V gene TRBV6-1 combines with J gene TRBJ2-2, with D possibly called TRBD1 or TRBD2 (6 bases each). V gave up 6 bases and J gave up 5 bases, with 16 bases separating them. The germline CDR1 and CDR2 sequences are MNHNS and SASEGT. The CDR3 contains 15 residues. The CDR3 reads CASRDRRGLTGELFF. DNA for the CDR3: TGTGCCAGCAGGGACCGGAGGGGGTTGACCGGGGAGCTGTTTTTT.

The chain couples TRBV11-2 to TRBJ2-5, with D maybe TRBD1 (6 bases). Trimming took off 0 bases at V and 5 bases at J, with 19 bases between the two ends. Per the germline V gene, CDR1 is SGHAT and CDR2 is FQNNGV. The CDR3 loop spans 17 amino acids. The CDR3 is CASSLDPRTVSRETQYF. The CDR3 region has the DNA TGTGCCAGCAGCTTAGATCCTAGGACAGTTAGTCGTGAGACCCAGTACTTC.

This clonotype was seen only a few times. The gene calls are TRBV7-8 and TRBJ1-4; 8 bases map to TRBD1. J lost 6 bases, V lost 5 bases, and 5 bases had no gene match. CDR1 and CDR2 (germline): SGHVS, FQNEAQ. CDR3 length equals 14 residues. The CDR3 sequence is CASSLGRGHEKLFF. As DNA, the CDR3 is TGTGCCAGCAGCCTGGGCAGGGGGCATGAAAAACTGTTTTTT.

This chain uses TRBV7-9 with TRBJ2-7, with 10 bases matching TRBD1. Germline V gene lookup returns CDR1 SEHNR and CDR2 FQNEAQ (reference sequence). The CDR3 loop spans 16 amino acids. V lost 4 bases to trimming and J lost 4 bases; unmatched junction nucleotides: 10. The CDR3 region has the DNA TGTGCCAGCAGCTCCCCGGGGGGGACAGGGGCATACGAGCAGTACTTC. Translation: CASSSPGGTGAYEQYF.

The V and J genes are TRBV15 and TRBJ1-1, with TRBD1 matching 7 bases. CDR3 size: 14 residues. Germline V gene sequence: CDR1 LNHNV, CDR2 YYDKDF (reference sequence). Trimming took 4 bases from V and 5 from J; bases not matched to a gene: 7. Here the CDR3 DNA reads TGTGCCACCAGCACGAGACAGGGAGGGACTGAAGCTTTCTTT. It yields the protein CATSTRQGGTEAFF.

This clonotype was seen more than once but under ten times. This chain's CDR3 is CASSLGSPATGELFF. The DNA of the CDR3 is TGTGCCAGCAGCTTAGGTTCCCCGGCCACCGGGGAGCTGTTTTTT. The V gene is TRBV11-1, the J gene TRBJ2-2, with no clear D. Germline lookup yields CDR1 SGHAT and CDR2 FQDESV (reference sequence). This CDR3 has 15 amino acids. With 1 base removed from V and 4 bases from J, the gap between germline ends came to 10 bases.

This chain uses TRBV2 with TRBJ1-6; perhaps TRBD1 as D (5 bases). Germline V gives CDR1 SNHLY, CDR2 FYNNEI. This CDR3 region has 15 residues. V was cut by 3 bases and J by 11 bases, with 17 bases left in between. The chain's CDR3 is CASSDGGQGEPPLHF. The DNA of the CDR3 is TGTGCCAGCAGTGATGGCGGGCAGGGTGAGCCACCCCTCCACTTT.

The J gene is TRBJ1-1, the V gene TRBV27; possible D gene TRBD1, 6 bases. V dropped 4 bases and J dropped 1 base, with 13 bases sitting between them. Per germline, CDR1 MNHEY and CDR2 SMNVEV (reference sequence). The CDR3 sequence is 15 residues long. CDR3 residues: CASSSWGRENTEAFF. The CDR3 DNA reads as TGTGCCAGCAGTTCTTGGGGGCGGGAGAACACTGAAGCTTTCTTT.

The V call is TRBV10-1, the J call TRBJ2-1; 7 nucleotides line up with TRBD1. The germline V gene encodes CDR1 WNHNN and CDR2 SYGVQD (reference sequence). This CDR3 is 14 amino acids long. The junction had 5 bases not matched to a gene; V was cut back by 5 bases and J by 4 bases. This CDR3 is CASSNHRGYNEQFF. The CDR3 DNA follows: TGCGCCAGCAGTAATCACAGGGGATACAATGAGCAGTTCTTC.

This clonotype showed up just a few times. The chain joins TRBV25-1 to TRBJ1-5, with D possibly being TRBD1 (5 bases). CDR1 is MGHDK and CDR2 is SYGVNS in the germline V gene. The CDR3 sequence is 13 residues long. The V end was cut by 4 bases, the J end by 5 bases, with 9 bases between. CDR3 in DNA: TGTGCCAGCAGTGGGTTGACAGATCAGCCCCAGCATTTT. Translated, it gives CASSGLTDQPQHF.

This clonotype was seen ten or more times. This rearrangement joins TRBV12-3 or TRBV12-4 to TRBJ1-1; D ambiguous. There are 14 residues in the CDR3. V lost 3 bases and J 0 bases, leaving 8 bases between the germline ends. The CDR3, as DNA: TGTGCCAGCAGTTTCCCAAGGATGAACACTGAAGCTTTCTTT. Translation gives CASSFPRMNTEAFF.

This clonotype was observed a handful of times. J is TRBJ2-1 and V is TRBV12-3 or TRBV12-4, with TRBD1 as a possible D gene (5 bases). V shed 6 bases and J shed 0 bases, with 12 bases lying between them. CDR3 size: 15 residues. DNA of the CDR3: TGTGCCAGCAGCACAGGTTTTCCCTCCTACAATGAGCAGTTCTTC. This sequence encodes CASSTGFPSYNEQFF.

This clonotype was seen a handful of times. V is TRBV7-2 and J is TRBJ1-3; 8 bases match TRBD1. CDR3 length equals 15 residues. After removal of 1 base from V and 5 bases from J, the junction contained 4 bases not matched to a gene. Per germline, CDR1 SGHTA and CDR2 FQGNSA. The CDR3 DNA reads TGTGCCAGCAGCTTAGGAAGGACAGGGAGAAACACCATATATTTT. Its translation: CASSLGRTGRNTIYF.

For the CDR3, the DNA is TGTGCCAGCAGCGCAGAGAGCTCTGGGGCCAACGTCCTGACTTTC. Amino acid sequence: CASSAESSGANVLTF. The chain is built from TRBV9 and TRBJ2-6; D ambiguous. V lost 3 bases and J lost 0, with 7 bases in between. The germline gives CDR1 SGDLS, CDR2 YYNGEE. The CDR3 sequence is 15 residues long.

This chain links TRBV7-2 with TRBJ1-6; D unclear. The CDR3 runs 14 residues. From germline, CDR1 is SGHTA and CDR2 FQGNSA. V was trimmed by 2 bases and J by 13 bases, leaving 15 bases between them. Here the CDR3 reads CASSLKGVPFPLHF. CDR3 nucleotide sequence: TGTGCCAGCAGCTTAAAAGGTGTCCCCTTCCCCCTCCACTTT.

The chain combines TRBV7-2 with TRBJ2-1; D is unresolved. The CDR3 spans 12 residues. Germline CDR1 SGHTA, CDR2 FQGNSA. V was shortened by 4 bases and J by 9 bases, with 10 bases between the two germline ends. In nucleotides, the CDR3 is TGTGCCAGCAGCTATCACCCGGGTGAGCAGTTCTTC. Encoded protein: CASSYHPGEQFF. The entire variable domain, with the rest obtained from reference TRBV7-2 and TRBJ2-1, is as follows: GAGVSQSPSNKVTEKGKDVELRCDPISGHTALYWYRQSLGQGLEFLIYFQGNSAPDKSGLPSDRFSAERTGGSVSTLTIQRTQQEDSAVYLCASSYHPGEQFFGPGTRLTVL.

This clonotype was counted a few times. This sequence joins TRBV7-2 and TRBJ1-2; 7 bases match TRBD1. In germline, CDR1 is SGHTA, CDR2 FQGNSA. The CDR3 is 16 amino acids. Trimming cost V 1 base and J 5 bases; bases outside gene matches: 10. The CDR3 region is CASSLGGGQQRYGYTF. CDR3 nucleotides: TGTGCCAGCAGCTTAGGGGGGGGACAGCAAAGATATGGCTACACCTTC.

V is TRBV24-1 and J is TRBJ2-1, with 8 bases matching TRBD2. This CDR3 region has 15 residues. Germline assignment: CDR1 KGHDR and CDR2 SFDVKD. The V and J ends lost 2 bases and 7 bases, in that order; junction bases with no gene match: 6. The CDR3 reads CATSDSAGAWNEQFF. CDR3 sequence (DNA): TGTGCCACCAGTGATTCAGCGGGGGCTTGGAATGAGCAGTTCTTC.

This clonotype occurred a few times. The chain carries TRBV7-2 and TRBJ1-4; 7 positions match TRBD1. Trimming removed 1 base from V and 2 bases from J; junction bases left unmatched: 4. The germline V gene encodes CDR1 SGHTA and CDR2 FQGNSA. This CDR3 has 16 amino acids. The CDR3 reads CASSLGQGLTNEKLFF. The CDR3 nucleotides are TGTGCCAGCAGCTTAGGACAGGGACTGACTAATGAAAAACTGTTTTTT.

This clonotype occurred a few times. J is TRBJ1-1 and V is TRBV7-8, with D perhaps TRBD1 (6 bases). The V end lost 1 base, the J end lost 4 bases, and 13 bases lay between the germline ends. CDR1 is SGHVS and CDR2 is FQNEAQ in the germline V gene. The CDR3 length is 15 residues. In DNA form, the CDR3 reads TGTGCCAGCAGCTTAGTGAGGGGGGAGGGCACTGAAGCTTTCTTT. This translates into CASSLVRGEGTEAFF.

CDR3 in amino acids: CASSLDVGQGNNSPLHF. The CDR3 DNA follows: TGTGCCAGCAGCTTAGATGTTGGGCAGGGGAATAATTCACCCCTCCACTTT. This chain links TRBV7-2 with TRBJ1-6; possibly TRBD1 for D (6 bases). The CDR3 length is 17 residues. In germline, CDR1 is SGHTA, CDR2 FQGNSA. Trimming removed 1 base from V and 5 bases from J, with 15 bases in between. Full variable domain (missing parts from reference TRBV7-2 and TRBJ1-6): GAGVSQSPSNKVTEKGKDVELRCDPISGHTALYWYRQSLGQGLEFLIYFQGNSAPDKSGLPSDRFSAERTGGSVSTLTIQRTQQEDSAVYLCASSLDVGQGNNSPLHFGNGTRLTVT.

The chain is built from TRBV6-2 or TRBV6-3 and TRBJ2-7; D possibly corresponds to TRBD1 (6 bases). The CDR3 spans 14 residues. Germline values: CDR1 MNHEY, CDR2 SVGEGT. The V and J ends lost 0 bases and 2 bases respectively, with 8 bases between them. The CDR3 coding sequence is TGTGCCAGCAGTTACTCGAACAGGGCCTACGAGCAGTACTTC. This codes for CASSYSNRAYEQYF.

This clonotype has ten or more counts. Being one base from a much bigger clone, this may be a read error. V and J are TRBV6-1 and TRBJ2-6; D gene ambiguous. Trimming cost V 3 bases and J 0 bases, with 3 bases left between them. Germline V gives CDR1 MNHNS, CDR2 SASEGT. The CDR3 spans 14 residues. CDR3 nucleotide sequence: TGTGCCAGCAGTGACAACTCTGGGGCCAACGTCCTGACTTTC. The encoded protein is CASSDNSGANVLTF.